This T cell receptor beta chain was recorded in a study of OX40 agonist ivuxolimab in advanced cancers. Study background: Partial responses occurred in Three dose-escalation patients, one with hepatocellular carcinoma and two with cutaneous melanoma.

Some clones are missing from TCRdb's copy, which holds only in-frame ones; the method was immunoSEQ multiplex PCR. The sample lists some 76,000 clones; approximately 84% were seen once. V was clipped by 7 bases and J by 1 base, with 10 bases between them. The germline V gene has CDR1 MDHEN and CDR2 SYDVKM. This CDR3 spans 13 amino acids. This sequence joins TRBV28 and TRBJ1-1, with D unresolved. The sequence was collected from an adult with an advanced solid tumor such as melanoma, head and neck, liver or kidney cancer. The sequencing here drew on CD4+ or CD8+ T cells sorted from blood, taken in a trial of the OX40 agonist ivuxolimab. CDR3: CASTRAWNTEAFF. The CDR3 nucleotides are TGTGCCAGCACCCGGGCCTGGAACACTGAAGCTTTCTTT.